This T cell receptor (beta chain) originates from a study of T cells in Graves' hyperthyroidism and ophthalmopathy. Study outcomes and limitations: Most expanded thyroid clonotypes above 0.001 also appeared in blood.

From RNA transcripts, TCR beta CDR3 regions were amplified. During a first-round RT-PCR of the TCR CDR3, the HTBI primer set was used. One entry per CDR3 protein, called by TCRdb with MiXCR from the multiplex PCR reads. The data contain 300,000 to 400,000 distinct CDR3 sequences, 11% to 15% of them singletons. With regard to this clonotype: Its specificity is not known.

The CDR3 totals 13 residues. V lost 3 bases and J lost 2, with 6 bases in between. The V gene's germline CDR1 is LNHDA and CDR2 SQIVND (reference sequence). The specimen was blood. The rearrangement joins TRBV19 to TRBJ2-3; D remains unclear. The receptor comes from a woman in her fifties or sixties with Graves' hyperthyroidism. Here the CDR3 reads CASSMLVTDTQYF. The CDR3 DNA follows: TGTGCCAGTAGTATGCTAGTCACAGATACGCAGTATTTT.